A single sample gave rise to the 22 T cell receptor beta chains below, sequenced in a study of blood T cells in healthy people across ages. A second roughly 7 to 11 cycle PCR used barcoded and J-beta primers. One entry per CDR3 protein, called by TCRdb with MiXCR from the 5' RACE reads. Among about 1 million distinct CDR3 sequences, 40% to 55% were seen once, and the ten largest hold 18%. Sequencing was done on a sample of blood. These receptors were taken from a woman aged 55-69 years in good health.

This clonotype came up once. Here the CDR3 reads CASSPKEGPGYEKLFF. Written as DNA, the CDR3 is TGTGCCAGCAGCCCCAAGGAAGGGCCGGGGTACGAAAAACTGTTTTTT. V and J are TRBV7-9 and TRBJ1-4; no clear D. Trimming took 5 bases from V and 8 from J, leaving 21 bases between them. Germline V CDR1 and CDR2: SEHNR, FQNEAQ (reference sequence). The CDR3 extends over 16 amino acids.

The CDR3 region has the DNA TGTGCCACCAGTGATTTGATAAGTGGAGTCAGCGAGCAGTACTTC. Amino acid sequence: CATSDLISGVSEQYF. The gene calls are TRBV24-1 and TRBJ2-7; unclear D gene. Germline V gives CDR1 KGHDR, CDR2 SFDVKD. The CDR3 spans 15 residues. V lost 0 bases, J lost 6 bases, and 14 bases lay in between.

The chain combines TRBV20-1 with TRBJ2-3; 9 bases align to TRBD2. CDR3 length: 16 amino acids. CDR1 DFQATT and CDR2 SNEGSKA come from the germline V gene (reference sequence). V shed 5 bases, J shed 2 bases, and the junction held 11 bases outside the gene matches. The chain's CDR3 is CSAPIRRGGITDTQYF. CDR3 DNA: TGCAGTGCTCCGATTCGGCGGGGGGGGATCACAGATACGCAGTATTTT.

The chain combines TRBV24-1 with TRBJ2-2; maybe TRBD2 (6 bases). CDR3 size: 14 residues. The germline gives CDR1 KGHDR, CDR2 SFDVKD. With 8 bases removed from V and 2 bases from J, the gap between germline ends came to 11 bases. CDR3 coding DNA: TGTGCCACCACTTCCGGGAGCAACACCGGGGAGCTGTTTTTT. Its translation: CATTSGSNTGELFF.

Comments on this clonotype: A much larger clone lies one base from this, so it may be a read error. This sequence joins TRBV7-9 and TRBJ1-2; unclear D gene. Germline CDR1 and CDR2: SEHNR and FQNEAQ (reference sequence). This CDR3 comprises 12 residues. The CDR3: CAGSPRGYGYTF. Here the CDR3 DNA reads TGTGCCGGCAGCCCCCGGGGCTATGGCTACACCTTC.

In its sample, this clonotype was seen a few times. CDR3 in DNA: TGTGCCAGCAGCGTAGGGGCCGGACACCTTTACGAGCAGTACTTC. It codes for CASSVGAGHLYEQYF. The chain combines TRBV9 with TRBJ2-7, with D possibly being TRBD1 (5 bases). The CDR3 is 15 amino acids. Per germline, CDR1 SGDLS and CDR2 YYNGEE. Trimming took 0 bases from V and 4 from J, leaving 14 bases between them.

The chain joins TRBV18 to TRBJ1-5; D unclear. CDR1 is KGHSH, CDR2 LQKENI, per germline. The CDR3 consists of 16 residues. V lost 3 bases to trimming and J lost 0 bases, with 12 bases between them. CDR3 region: CASSPSGPISNQPQHF. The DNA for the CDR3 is TGTGCCAGCTCACCCTCGGGTCCGATTAGCAATCAGCCCCAGCATTTT.

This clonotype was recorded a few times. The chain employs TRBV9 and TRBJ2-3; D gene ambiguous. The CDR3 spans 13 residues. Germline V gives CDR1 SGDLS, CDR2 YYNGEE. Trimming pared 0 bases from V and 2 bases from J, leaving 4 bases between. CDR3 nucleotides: TGTGCCAGCAGCGTAGTGACCACAGATACGCAGTATTTT. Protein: CASSVVTTDTQYF.

The CDR3 spells CSVATRTVTGEQYF. CDR3 sequence (DNA): TGCAGCGTTGCAACTAGAACGGTGACGGGAGAGCAGTACTTC. The chain joins TRBV29-1 to TRBJ2-4; possibly TRBD2 for D (6 bases). The V gene lost 4 bases and the J gene lost 13 bases, with 23 bases spanning the gap. This CDR3 is built from 14 residues. Germline V gene data show CDR1 as SQVTM and CDR2 as ANQGSEA.

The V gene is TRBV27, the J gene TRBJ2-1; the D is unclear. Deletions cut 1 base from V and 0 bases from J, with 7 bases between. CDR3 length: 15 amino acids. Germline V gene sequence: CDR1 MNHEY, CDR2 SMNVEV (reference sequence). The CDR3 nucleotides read TGTGCCAGCAGTTTATGCTGCACCTCCTACAATGAGCAGTTCTTC. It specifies CASSLCCTSYNEQFF.

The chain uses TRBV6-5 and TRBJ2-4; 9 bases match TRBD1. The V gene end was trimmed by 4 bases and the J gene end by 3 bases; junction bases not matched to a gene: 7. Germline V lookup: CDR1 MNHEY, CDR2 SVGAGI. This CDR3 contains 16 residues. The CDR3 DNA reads TGTGCCAGCAGTTCCGGGACAGGGTGGGGCAAAAACATTCAGTACTTC. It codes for CASSSGTGWGKNIQYF.

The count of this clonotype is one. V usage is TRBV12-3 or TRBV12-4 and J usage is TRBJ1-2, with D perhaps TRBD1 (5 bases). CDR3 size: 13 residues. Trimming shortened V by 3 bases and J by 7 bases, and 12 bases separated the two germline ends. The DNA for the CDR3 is TGTGCCAGCAGTTTGAGGGCCAGGGTTGGCTACACCTTC. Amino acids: CASSLRARVGYTF.

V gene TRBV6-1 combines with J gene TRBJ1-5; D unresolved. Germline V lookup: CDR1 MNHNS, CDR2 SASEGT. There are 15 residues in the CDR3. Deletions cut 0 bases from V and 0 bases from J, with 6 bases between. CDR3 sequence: CASSEAGVSNQPQHF. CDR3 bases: TGTGCCAGCAGTGAAGCCGGGGTTAGCAATCAGCCCCAGCATTTT.

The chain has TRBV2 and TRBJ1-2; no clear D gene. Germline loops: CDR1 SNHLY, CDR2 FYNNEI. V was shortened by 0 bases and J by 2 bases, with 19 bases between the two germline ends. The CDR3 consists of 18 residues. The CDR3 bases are TGTGCCAGCAGTGAAGCGCTTGGGGAGGGAGGCCCGAACTATGGCTACACCTTC. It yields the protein CASSEALGEGGPNYGYTF.

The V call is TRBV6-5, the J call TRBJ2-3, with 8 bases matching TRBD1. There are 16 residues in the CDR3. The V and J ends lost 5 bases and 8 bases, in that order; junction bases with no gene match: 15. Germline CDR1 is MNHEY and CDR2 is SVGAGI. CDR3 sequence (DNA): TGTGCCAGCAGTCTTTTCCCCGGGACAGGCACCGGTACGCAGTATTTT. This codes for CASSLFPGTGTGTQYF.

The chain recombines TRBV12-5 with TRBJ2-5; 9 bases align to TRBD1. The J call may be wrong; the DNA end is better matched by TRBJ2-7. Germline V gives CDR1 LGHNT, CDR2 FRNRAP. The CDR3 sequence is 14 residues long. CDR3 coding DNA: TGTGCTAGTGGCCCGGGACAGGGAGCTTTCGAGCAGTACTTC. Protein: CASGPGQGAFEQYF.

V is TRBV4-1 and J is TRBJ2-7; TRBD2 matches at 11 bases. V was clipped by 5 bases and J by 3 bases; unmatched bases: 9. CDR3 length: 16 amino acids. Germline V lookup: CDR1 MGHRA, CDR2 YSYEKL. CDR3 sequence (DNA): TGCGCCAGCAGCTCCTCGACGGGGACTAGCGGCTACGAGCAGTACTTC. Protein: CASSSSTGTSGYEQYF.

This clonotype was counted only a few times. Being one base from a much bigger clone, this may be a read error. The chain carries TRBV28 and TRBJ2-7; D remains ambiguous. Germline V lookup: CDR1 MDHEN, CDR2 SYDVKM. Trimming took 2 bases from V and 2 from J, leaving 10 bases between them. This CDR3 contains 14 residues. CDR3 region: CASSLVSNTYEQYF. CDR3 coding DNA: TGTGCCAGCAGTTTAGTTTCGAACACCTACGAGCAGTACTTC.

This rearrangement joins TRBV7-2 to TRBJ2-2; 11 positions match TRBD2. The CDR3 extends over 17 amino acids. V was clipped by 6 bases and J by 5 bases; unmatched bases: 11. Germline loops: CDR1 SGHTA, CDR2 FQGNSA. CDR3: CASRPNLAGGPTGELFF. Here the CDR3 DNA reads TGTGCCAGCAGACCTAATTTAGCGGGGGGGCCGACCGGGGAGCTGTTTTTT.

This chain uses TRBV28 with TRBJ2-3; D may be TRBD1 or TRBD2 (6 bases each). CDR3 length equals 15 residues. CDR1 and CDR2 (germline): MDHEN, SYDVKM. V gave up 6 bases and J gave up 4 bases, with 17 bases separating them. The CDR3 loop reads CASSYPDRRADTQYF. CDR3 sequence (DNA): TGTGCCAGCAGCTATCCCGACAGGAGGGCAGATACGCAGTATTTT.

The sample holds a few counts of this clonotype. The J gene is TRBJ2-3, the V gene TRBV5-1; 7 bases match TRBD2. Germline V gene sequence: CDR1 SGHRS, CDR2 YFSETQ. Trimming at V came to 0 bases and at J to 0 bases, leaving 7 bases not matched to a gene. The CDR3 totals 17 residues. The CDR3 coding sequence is TGCGCCAGCAGCTTGGTGGCTAGCGGAGCTAGCACAGATACGCAGTATTTT. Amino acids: CASSLVASGASTDTQYF.

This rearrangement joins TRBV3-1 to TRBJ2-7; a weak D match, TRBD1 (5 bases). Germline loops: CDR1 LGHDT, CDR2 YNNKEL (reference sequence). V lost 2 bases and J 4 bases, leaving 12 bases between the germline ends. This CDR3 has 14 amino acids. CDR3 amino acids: CASSQRTNSYEQYF. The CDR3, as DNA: TGTGCCAGCAGCCAAAGGACAAATAGTTACGAGCAGTACTTC.